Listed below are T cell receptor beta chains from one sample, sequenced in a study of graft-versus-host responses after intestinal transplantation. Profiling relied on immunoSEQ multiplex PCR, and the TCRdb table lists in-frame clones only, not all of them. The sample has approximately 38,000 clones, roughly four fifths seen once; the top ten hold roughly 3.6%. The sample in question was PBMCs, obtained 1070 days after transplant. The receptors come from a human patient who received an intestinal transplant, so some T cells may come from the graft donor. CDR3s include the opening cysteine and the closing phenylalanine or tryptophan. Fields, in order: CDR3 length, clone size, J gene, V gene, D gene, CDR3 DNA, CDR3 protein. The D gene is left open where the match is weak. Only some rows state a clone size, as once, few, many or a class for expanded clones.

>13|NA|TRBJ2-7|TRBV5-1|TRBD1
TGCGCCAGCAGCTTTACAGGGGACTACGAGCAGTACTTC
CASSFTGDYEQYF
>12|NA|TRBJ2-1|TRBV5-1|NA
TGCGCCAGCAGCTTGGTCTACAATGAGCAGTTCTTC
CASSLVYNEQFF
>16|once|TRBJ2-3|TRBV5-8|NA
TGTGCCAGCAGCTGGCAGGGCCCCCTTAGCACAGATACGCAGTATTTT
CASSWQGPLSTDTQYF
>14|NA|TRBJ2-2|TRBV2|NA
TGTGCCAGCAGTGAAGGGGACATCGACGGGGAGCTGTTTTTT
CASSEGDIDGELFF
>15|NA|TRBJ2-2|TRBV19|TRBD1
TGTGCCAGTAGTGTCCTCGGGACAGGGATCGGGGAGCTGTTTTTT
CASSVLGTGIGELFF
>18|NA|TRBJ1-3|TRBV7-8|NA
TGTGCCAGCAGCTTAGCGTCCCCCCAGGGAGGAACTGGAAACACCATATATTTT
CASSLASPQGGTGNTIYF
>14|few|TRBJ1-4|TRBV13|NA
TGTGCCAGCAGCCGACGACAGCTTAATGAAAAACTGTTTTTT
CASSRRQLNEKLFF
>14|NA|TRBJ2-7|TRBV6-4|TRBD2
TGTGCCAGCAGACTCAGGACTAGCGGGAGCGAGCAGTACTTC
CASRLRTSGSEQYF
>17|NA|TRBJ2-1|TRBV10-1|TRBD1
TGCGCCAGCAGCCCTCGCGCCGGGACAGTGCGGATGGTGGAGCAGTTCTTC
CASSPRAGTVRMVEQFF
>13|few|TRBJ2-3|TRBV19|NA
TGTGCCAGCTCGGGACGGATCACAGATACGCAGTATTTT
CASSGRITDTQYF
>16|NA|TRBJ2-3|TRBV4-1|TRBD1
TGCGCCAGCAGCCACCCCGGGACAGGGAACACAGATACGCAGTATTTT
CASSHPGTGNTDTQYF
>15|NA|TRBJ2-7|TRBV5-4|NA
TGTGCCAGCAGCTTGGGGGGCCAGGTAGGGTACGAGCAGTACTTC
CASSLGGQVGYEQYF
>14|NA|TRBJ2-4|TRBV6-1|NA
TGTGCCAGCAGTGAAGCACCGGGGACAAACATTCAGTACTTC
CASSEAPGTNIQYF
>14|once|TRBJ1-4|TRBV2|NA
TGTGCCAGCAGCGCCAAACAGGGTGGTGAAAAACTGTTTTTT
CASSAKQGGEKLFF
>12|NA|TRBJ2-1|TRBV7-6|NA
TGTGCCAGCAGCGACGGGTACAATGAGCAGTTCTTC
CASSDGYNEQFF
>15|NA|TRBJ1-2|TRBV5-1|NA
TGCGCCAGTACGAACGGACAGTCCCTTAACTATGGCTACACCTTC
CASTNGQSLNYGYTF
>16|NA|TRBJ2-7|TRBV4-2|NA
TGTGCCAGCAGCCAAGATCAAGGGGCACCTTCCTACGAGCAGTACTTC
CASSQDQGAPSYEQYF
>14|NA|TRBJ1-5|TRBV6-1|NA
TGTGCCAGCAGTGAATTGTTAGCCGCCATTCCCCAGCATTTT
CASSELLAAIPQHF
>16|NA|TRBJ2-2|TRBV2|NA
TGTGCCAGCAGTAGACCTTCCGGCGGGGCGGGGGGGGAGCTGTTTTTT
CASSRPSGGAGGELFF
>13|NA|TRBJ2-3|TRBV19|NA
TGTGCCAGTAGTACTCTCGGCACAGATACGCAGTATTTT
CASSTLGTDTQYF
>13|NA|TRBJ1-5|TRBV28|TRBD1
TGTGCCCCGGCCGGGACAGGTCTTCAGCCCCAGCATTTT
CAPAGTGLQPQHF
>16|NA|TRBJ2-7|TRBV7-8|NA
TGTGCCAGCAGCTTAGTAGGGGACGAGAGCTCCTACGAGCAGTACTTC
CASSLVGDESSYEQYF
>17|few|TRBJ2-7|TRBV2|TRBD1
TGTGCCAGCCAGGGGACAGGGGCAAGATGGAACCAGTACGAGCAGTACTTC
CASQGTGARWNQYEQYF
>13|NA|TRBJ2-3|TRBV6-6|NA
TGTGCCAGCAGTTTTCGACAGCCAGATACGCAGTATTTT
CASSFRQPDTQYF
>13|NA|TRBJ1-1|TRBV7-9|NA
TGTGCCAGCAGCTTAGGGGAAGGTACTGAAGCTTTCTTT
CASSLGEGTEAFF
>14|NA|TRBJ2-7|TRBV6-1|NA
TGTGCCAGCAGTGAAGGCCCGGCCGAGGGTGAGCAGTACTTC
CASSEGPAEGEQYF
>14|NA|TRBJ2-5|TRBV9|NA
TGTGCCAGCAGCCCCGGGGTTGGGGGAGAGACCCAGTACTTC
CASSPGVGGETQYF
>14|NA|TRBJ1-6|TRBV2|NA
TGTGCCAGCAGCCCGGGCCCGGGGGTTTCACCCCTCCACTTT
CASSPGPGVSPLHF
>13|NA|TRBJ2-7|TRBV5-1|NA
TGCGCCAGCAGCCTCTACGTGGGTAGAGAGCAGTACTTC
CASSLYVGREQYF
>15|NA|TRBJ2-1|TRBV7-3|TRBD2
TGTGCCAGCAGCTGGGTAGCGGGGGCGGGGAATGAGCAGTTCTTC
CASSWVAGAGNEQFF
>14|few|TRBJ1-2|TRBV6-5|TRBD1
TGTGCCAGCAGTTACGGGACAGGCCTCTATGGCTACACCTTC
CASSYGTGLYGYTF
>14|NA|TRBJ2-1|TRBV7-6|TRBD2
TGTGCCAGCAGCCCCGGGGCTAGCGGGGGTGAGCAGTTCTTC
CASSPGASGGEQFF
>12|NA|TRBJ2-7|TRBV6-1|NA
TGTGCCAGCATTCTAAGGGGCTACAAGCAGTACTTC
CASILRGYKQYF
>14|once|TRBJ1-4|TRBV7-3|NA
TGTGCCAGCAGCTCAGGGTTGACTAATGAAAAACTGTTTTTT
CASSSGLTNEKLFF
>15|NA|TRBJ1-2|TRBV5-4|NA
TGTGCCAGCAGCCCTCAGACAGGAGCTAACTATGGCTACACCTTC
CASSPQTGANYGYTF
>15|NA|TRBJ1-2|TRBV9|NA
TGTGCCAGCAGCACTCTCCTTTGGGGTAACTATGGCTACACCTTC
CASSTLLWGNYGYTF
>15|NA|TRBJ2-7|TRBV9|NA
TGTGTCAGCAGCGCCAGGGGAGACGGCTCCTACGAGCAGTACTTC
CVSSARGDGSYEQYF